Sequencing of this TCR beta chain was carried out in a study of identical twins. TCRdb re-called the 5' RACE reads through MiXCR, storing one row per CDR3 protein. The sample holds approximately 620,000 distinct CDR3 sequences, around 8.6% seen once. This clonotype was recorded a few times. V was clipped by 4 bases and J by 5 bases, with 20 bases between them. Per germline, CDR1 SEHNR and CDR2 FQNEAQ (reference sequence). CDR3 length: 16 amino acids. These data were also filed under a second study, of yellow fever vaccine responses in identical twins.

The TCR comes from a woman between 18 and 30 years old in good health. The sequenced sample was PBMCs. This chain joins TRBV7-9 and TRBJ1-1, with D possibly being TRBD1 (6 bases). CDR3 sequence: CASSSFRDTAGTEAFF. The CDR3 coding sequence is TGTGCCAGCAGCTCCTTCCGGGACACGGCGGGGACTGAAGCTTTCTTT.